Listed below are T cell receptor beta chains from one sample, sequenced in a study of cytomegalovirus exposure and HLA in healthy donors. The repertoire was sequenced with immunoSEQ multiplex PCR; TCRdb's copy has only in-frame clones and lacks some. The repertoire holds more than 95,000 clones, with 60% to 80% as singletons. What was sequenced was PBMCs. Receptor source: a man in his sixties in good health and CMV-seropositive. Both conserved end residues are part of each CDR3. Each record gives: V gene, D gene, J gene, clone size, CDR3 DNA, CDR3 protein. D genes are given only for firm matches. Only some rows state a clone size, as once, few, many or a class for expanded clones.

v_gene: TRBV7-9; d_gene: -; j_gene: TRBJ2-3; abundance: -; CDR3nt: TGTGCCAGCAGACTACTAGGGAGCACAGATACGCAGTATTTT; CDR3aa: CASRLLGSTDTQYF
v_gene: TRBV5-4; d_gene: TRBD1; j_gene: TRBJ1-6; abundance: -; CDR3nt: TGTGCCAGCAGCGCCGGACAGGGATATAATTCACCCCTCCACTTT; CDR3aa: CASSAGQGYNSPLHF
v_gene: TRBV19; d_gene: -; j_gene: TRBJ1-2; abundance: -; CDR3nt: TGTGCCAGTAGTTTAGGACAAGGGGTTGGCTACACCTTC; CDR3aa: CASSLGQGVGYTF
v_gene: TRBV30; d_gene: TRBD1; j_gene: TRBJ1-6; abundance: -; CDR3nt: TGTGCCTGGAGTGTACGTGGACAGGCGAGCTCCTATAATTCACCCCTCCACTTT; CDR3aa: CAWSVRGQASSYNSPLHF
v_gene: TRBV29-1; d_gene: -; j_gene: TRBJ2-1; abundance: -; CDR3nt: TGCAGCGTTTCCCCGACCCCTAAGGGGGAGCAGTTCTTC; CDR3aa: CSVSPTPKGEQFF
v_gene: TRBV27; d_gene: TRBD1; j_gene: TRBJ2-7; abundance: -; CDR3nt: TGTGCCACACAACCGGGACAGAGGGTATACGAGCAGTACTTC; CDR3aa: CATQPGQRVYEQYF
v_gene: TRBV6-5; d_gene: -; j_gene: TRBJ2-3; abundance: -; CDR3nt: TGTGCCAGCAGATCCCGGTCTAGAACCGATACGCAGTATTTT; CDR3aa: CASRSRSRTDTQYF
v_gene: TRBV18; d_gene: TRBD2; j_gene: TRBJ2-1; abundance: few; CDR3nt: TGTGCCAGCTCGCCCCCGACTAGCGGGGGTAACAATGAGCAGTTCTTC; CDR3aa: CASSPPTSGGNNEQFF
v_gene: TRBV10-3; d_gene: -; j_gene: TRBJ2-3; abundance: -; CDR3nt: TGTGCCATCAGTGAAGTGGCCACAGATACGCAGTATTTT; CDR3aa: CAISEVATDTQYF
v_gene: TRBV7-9; d_gene: -; j_gene: TRBJ1-2; abundance: -; CDR3nt: TGTTCCAGCAGCTTAGCGGCAGTCTATGGCTACACCTTC; CDR3aa: CSSSLAAVYGYTF
v_gene: TRBV11-2; d_gene: TRBD1; j_gene: TRBJ1-5; abundance: -; CDR3nt: TGTGCCAGCAGCCGGACAGGGAGTCAGCCCCAGCATTTT; CDR3aa: CASSRTGSQPQHF
v_gene: TRBV10-3; d_gene: TRBD1; j_gene: TRBJ1-2; abundance: -; CDR3nt: TGTGCCATCTCCCGGGACAGGGGCGACTATGGCTACACCTTC; CDR3aa: CAISRDRGDYGYTF